The sequence of this T cell receptor (beta chain) was determined in a study of blood T cell repertoires in COVID-19. About the research overall: The analysed material was cDNA or gDNA that came from T cells, B-cell-depleted T cells, or PBMCs.

The method was immunoSEQ multiplex PCR; TCRdb's version includes in-frame clones alone and lacks a portion of them. The profile shows 65,000 to 90,000 clones, around 80% of them singletons. V was clipped by 6 bases and J by 5 bases, with 9 bases between them. CDR1 and CDR2 from the germline V gene are MNHEY and SVGEGT. This CDR3 is 12 amino acids long. Sequenced sample: peripheral blood. The sequence was collected from a man aged 80 or over with active or convalescent COVID-19. The J gene is TRBJ2-3, the V gene TRBV6-2 or TRBV6-3, with TRBD2 as a possible D gene (5 bases). The CDR3 sequence is CASSLARDTQYF. For the CDR3, the DNA is TGTGCCAGCAGCCTAGCAAGAGATACGCAGTATTTT.